These 12 T cell receptor beta chains originate from one sample sequenced in a study of T cells in Graves' hyperthyroidism and ophthalmopathy. Regions amplified from RNA transcripts were the TCR beta CDR3 regions. Primed by the HTBI set, a first-round RT-PCR was run on the TCR CDR3. TCRdb re-analysed the multiplex PCR reads in MiXCR, keeping a single row per CDR3 protein. The table includes a few hundred thousand distinct CDR3 sequences, around 45% detected once. The specimen was peripheral blood or thyroid tissue (not recorded which). The origin of the receptors is a woman aged 18-29 years with Graves' hyperthyroidism.

CDR3 nucleotides: TGTGCCAGCAGTGAGTCGGCAGGGGTCATAATCTACATGCTTTCACCCCTCCACTTT. As protein: CASSESAGVIIYMLSPLHF. This chain joins TRBV25-1 and TRBJ1-6, with a tentative D call TRBD1 (6 bases). Germline CDR1 MGHDK, CDR2 SYGVNS. The V gene lost 3 bases and the J gene lost 9 bases, with 27 bases spanning the gap. The CDR3 runs 19 residues.

The gene calls are TRBV6-7 and TRBJ1-4, with D possibly being TRBD1 (5 bases). TRBV6-7 is identified as an open reading frame with a role that is uncertain. Trimming cost V 7 bases and J 5 bases, with 11 bases left between them. The CDR3 extends over 13 amino acids. The DNA of the CDR3 is TGTGCCAGCATCGACAGTCCGAATGAAAAACTGTTTTTT. Translating it yields CASIDSPNEKLFF.

The chain has TRBV29-1 and TRBJ2-5; possible D gene TRBD2, 6 bases. With 7 bases removed from V and 6 bases from J, the gap between germline ends came to 18 bases. Germline V gene data show CDR1 as SQVTM and CDR2 as ANQGSEA. This CDR3 has 13 amino acids. CDR3 protein: CSAGAAGGKTQYF. The CDR3 nucleotides are TGCAGCGCCGGAGCGGCAGGCGGGAAGACCCAGTACTTC.

This clonotype has only a few counts. This chain uses TRBV2 with TRBJ2-2; the match to TRBD1 covers 7 bases. The J segment lost 7 bases and the V segment lost 7 bases, leaving 9 bases of the junction unmatched. Germline CDR1 is SNHLY and CDR2 is FYNNEI. The CDR3 totals 14 residues. The CDR3, as DNA: TGTGCCAGCACCCAACAGGGGATCGGCGGGGAGCTGTTTTTT. This codes for CASTQQGIGGELFF.

The CDR3 DNA reads TGCAGCGTTGGTAAGGGGGCTAGCGGGCAGCCCCAGTACTTC. Amino acids: CSVGKGASGQPQYF. J is TRBJ2-5 and V is TRBV29-1; D might be TRBD2 (8 bases). Trimming left V 4 bases short and J 9 bases short, with 21 bases between. Looked up from germline, CDR1 is SQVTM and CDR2 is ANQGSEA. The CDR3 is 14 residues long. The whole variable domain, remainder taken from reference TRBV29-1 and TRBJ2-5, is SAVISQKPSRDICQRGTSLTIQCQVDSQVTMMFWYRQQPGQSLTLIATANQGSEATYESGFVIDKFPISRPNLTFSTLTVSNMSPEDSSIYLCSVGKGASGQPQYFGPGTRLLVL.

This clonotype was observed many times. The chain recombines TRBV2 with TRBJ1-2; 8 positions agree with TRBD1. The V gene end was trimmed by 6 bases and the J gene end by 7 bases; junction bases not matched to a gene: 4. The germline V gene encodes CDR1 SNHLY and CDR2 FYNNEI. The CDR3 is 12 residues long. Written as DNA, the CDR3 is TGTGCCAGCAGGGTAACAGGGGGTGGCTACACCTTC. Translated: CASRVTGGGYTF. Variable domain in full (rest from reference TRBV2 and TRBJ1-2): EPEVTQTPSHQVTQMGQEVILRCVPISNHLYFYWYRQILGQKVEFLVSFYNNEISEKSEIFDDQFSVERPDGSNFTLKIRSTKLEDSAMYFCASRVTGGGYTFGSGTRLTVV.

This clonotype has only a few counts. The chain links TRBV9 to TRBJ2-5; 7 nucleotides agree with TRBD2. The germline V gene encodes CDR1 SGDLS and CDR2 YYNGEE. Germline trimming cut 0 bases from V and 5 bases from J; bases unmatched to any gene: 7. The CDR3 spans 15 residues. The CDR3 region has the DNA TGTGCCAGCAGCGTAGCTACGAGTAGCGGGGAGACCCAGTACTTC. Its protein is CASSVATSSGETQYF.

To note about this clonotype: The germline gene is not matched at one end of the junction; a read error may be the cause. V and J are TRBV11-1 and TRBJ2-7, with 9 positions matching TRBD1. In germline, CDR1 is SGHAT, CDR2 FQDESV (reference sequence). The CDR3 totals 17 residues. The DNA for the CDR3 is TGCGCCAGCAGCCCACCGTACAGGGGGCAGACCTACTACGAGCAGTACTTC. Its protein product is CASSPPYRGQTYYEQYF.

J is TRBJ1-2 and V is TRBV29-1, with D perhaps matching TRBD1 (5 bases). With 8 bases removed from V and 4 bases from J, the gap between germline ends came to 14 bases. Germline assignment: CDR1 SQVTM and CDR2 ANQGSEA. The CDR3 totals 12 residues. The CDR3 DNA sequence: TGCAGCCAAGATTGGGGGACCTATGGCTACACCTTC. It is translated as CSQDWGTYGYTF.

J is TRBJ2-7 and V is TRBV25-1; D not certain. Trimming removed 6 bases at V and 0 bases at J, with 18 bases between. Germline CDR1 reads MGHDK; CDR2 reads SYGVNS. This CDR3 is 16 amino acids long. The DNA of the CDR3 is TGTGCCAGCAGCCAAGGCTACCAGCTTAGCTCCTACGAGCAGTACTTC. It is translated as CASSQGYQLSSYEQYF.

V usage is TRBV7-7 and J usage is TRBJ2-7, with D hard to call. The J call may be in error: the DNA end matches TRBJ2-1 better. Germline CDR1 and CDR2: SSHAT and FNYEAQ (reference sequence). There are 13 residues in the CDR3. CDR3 sequence: CASSLERLTEQFF. DNA for the CDR3: TGTGCCAGCAGCTTAGAGAGGCTGACGGAGCAGTTCTTC.

Note on this clonotype: One end of the junction varies from germline; a read error may be responsible. The genes are TRBV2 and TRBJ1-1; 11 bases align to TRBD1. Looked up from germline, CDR1 is SNHLY and CDR2 is FYNNEI. CDR3 length: 13 residues. DNA of the CDR3: TGTGCCAGCACTGAAGGGACAGGGGGGATGGCTTTCTTT. Translation: CASTEGTGGMAFF.